This T cell receptor (beta chain) was sequenced during a study of OX40 agonist ivuxolimab in advanced cancers. The wider study: Allowance was made for prior anti-PD-1, anti-PD-L1 or anti-CTLA-4 therapy, and about 40% had some.

From germline, CDR1 is SGHAT and CDR2 FQNNGV. Trimming left V 5 bases short and J 1 base short, with 23 bases between. CDR3 length: 18 amino acids. Whole-study results and caveats: Partial responders at 0.1-3.0 mg/kg had among the lowest clonal expansion. The average count of expanded clones was higher among CD8+ T cells than among CD4+.

Comments on this clone: Its antigen is still unknown.

Profiled with immunoSEQ multiplex PCR; TCRdb holds only in-frame clones, not every one. Here the sample spans 79,000 or so clones, approximately 85% being singletons. The chain uses TRBV11-2 and TRBJ1-1, with a weak D call TRBD1 (6 bases). This receptor was taken from an adult with an advanced solid tumor such as melanoma, head and neck, liver or kidney cancer. Sequenced here: CD4+ or CD8+ T cells sorted from blood, sampled in a trial of the OX40 agonist ivuxolimab. The CDR3 reads CASSEQFQYDRSNTEAFF. The CDR3 region has the DNA TGTGCCAGCAGCGAACAATTTCAGTATGACAGGTCGAACACTGAAGCTTTCTTT.